The 15 T cell receptor beta chains listed next were all sequenced from one sample in a study of blood T cell repertoires in COVID-19. The repertoire was sequenced with immunoSEQ multiplex PCR; TCRdb's copy has only in-frame clones and lacks some. The data hold over 250,000 clones, with around four fifths observed a single time. The sample consisted of peripheral blood. The source is a woman aged 45-65 years who had recovered from COVID-19.

The J gene is TRBJ1-4, the V gene TRBV25-1, with 8 bases identical to TRBD1. The CDR3 totals 14 residues. V lost 6 bases to trimming and J lost 6 bases; unmatched junction nucleotides: 6. CDR1 is MGHDK and CDR2 is SYGVNS in the germline V gene. The CDR3 nucleotides read TGTGCCAGCAGGAAAGGACAGGGAGATGAAAAACTGTTTTTT. Residues: CASRKGQGDEKLFF.

The chain carries TRBV27 and TRBJ2-7, with D maybe TRBD1 (5 bases). The CDR3 runs 11 residues. Trimming stripped 5 bases from V and 5 bases from J, with 7 bases between. In germline, CDR1 is MNHEY, CDR2 SMNVEV (reference sequence). CDR3 in amino acids: CASSQGHEQYF. In DNA form, the CDR3 reads TGTGCCAGCAGTCAGGGCCACGAGCAGTACTTC.

The chain combines TRBV5-6 with TRBJ2-1, with D maybe TRBD2 (5 bases). CDR3 length: 13 residues. V lost 4 bases and J 12 bases, leaving 17 bases between the germline ends. Germline V gene sequence: CDR1 SGHDT, CDR2 YYEEEE. CDR3 nucleotide sequence: TGTGCCAGCAGCCAGTACGGGGATTTAGTGCAGTTCTTC. It codes for CASSQYGDLVQFF.

This clone was seen only once. CDR3 nucleotides: TGTGCCAGCAGTTATTCTCGGGGGGAGCTGTTTTTT. Encoded protein: CASSYSRGELFF. The chain carries TRBV6-5 and TRBJ2-2; D is unresolved. Looked up from germline, CDR1 is MNHEY and CDR2 is SVGAGI. The CDR3 sequence is 12 residues long. Trimming took 3 bases from V and 8 from J, leaving 7 bases between them.

The chain uses TRBV6-5 and TRBJ2-5; maybe TRBD2 (6 bases). Germline V gives CDR1 MNHEY, CDR2 SVGAGI. V lost 7 bases and J lost 1, with 10 bases in between. The CDR3 has 13 amino acids. CDR3 residues: CASTSTSQETQYF. The CDR3 region has the DNA TGTGCCAGCACCTCGACTAGCCAAGAGACCCAGTACTTC.

This chain uses TRBV2 with TRBJ2-7; weak D call: TRBD1 (6 bases). Trimming stripped 8 bases from V and 4 bases from J, with 15 bases between. Per the germline V gene, CDR1 is SNHLY and CDR2 is FYNNEI. The CDR3 consists of 13 residues. For the CDR3, the DNA is TGTGCCAGCCGTCAAACAGGGAGATACGAGCAGTACTTC. This codes for CASRQTGRYEQYF.

The chain is built from TRBV5-4 and TRBJ2-7; D remains unclear. Germline CDR1 SGHNT, CDR2 YYREEE (reference sequence). Trimming removed 3 bases from V and 0 bases from J, with 10 bases in between. This CDR3 comprises 14 residues. The CDR3 loop reads CASSYGLASYEQYF. The CDR3 DNA reads as TGTGCCAGCAGCTATGGGCTTGCCTCCTACGAGCAGTACTTC.

CDR3 nucleotide sequence: TGTGCCTGGAGTGACTTTGATGTAGAGGGGGGGCCCTTTTCCCAAGAGACCCAGTACTTC. Translated, it gives CAWSDFDVEGGPFSQETQYF. This chain connects TRBV30 to TRBJ2-5; D may be TRBD2 (7 bases). Looked up from germline, CDR1 is GTSNPN and CDR2 is SVGIG (reference sequence). The CDR3 has 20 residues. V was trimmed by 1 base and J by 1 base, leaving 28 bases between them.

The CDR3 DNA follows: TGTGCCAGCAGTTTACCGAAGGGACTAGCGGTCTCGGGAGAGACCCAGTACTTC. As protein: CASSLPKGLAVSGETQYF. The V gene is TRBV28, the J gene TRBJ2-5, with TRBD2 matching 11 bases. CDR1 is MDHEN, CDR2 SYDVKM, per germline. The CDR3 has 18 amino acids. J lost 4 bases, V lost 2 bases, and 12 bases had no gene match.

V usage is TRBV25-1 and J usage is TRBJ2-7, with TRBD1 matching over 8 bases. This CDR3 has 13 residues. Germline V gives CDR1 MGHDK, CDR2 SYGVNS. Trimming at V came to 6 bases and at J to 4 bases, leaving 5 bases not matched to a gene. The CDR3 DNA sequence: TGTGCCAGCAGCCGGGACAGGAGGTACGAGCAGTACTTC. This translates into CASSRDRRYEQYF.

The J gene is TRBJ2-1, the V gene TRBV7-3; 10 bases align to TRBD2. With 4 bases clipped from V and 1 base from J, the junction kept 4 bases outside the gene matches. This CDR3 contains 16 residues. Per the germline V gene, CDR1 is SGHTA and CDR2 is FQGTGA. DNA for the CDR3: TGTGCCAGCAGCTCCCCAGCGGGAGGGTCCTACAATGAGCAGTTCTTC. This gives the protein CASSSPAGGSYNEQFF.

This chain connects TRBV7-9 to TRBJ1-6; TRBD1 matches 7 bases. V lost 3 bases and J lost 9; bases outside the gene matches: 8. The germline CDR1 and CDR2 sequences are SEHNR and FQNEAQ (reference sequence). This CDR3 spans 15 amino acids. The chain's CDR3 is CASSLLYRGSSPLHF. The CDR3 nucleotides read TGTGCCAGCAGCTTGCTTTACAGGGGTAGTTCACCCCTCCACTTT.

V and J are TRBV19 and TRBJ1-2; D might be TRBD1 (6 bases). Germline V CDR1 and CDR2: LNHDA, SQIVND (reference sequence). This CDR3 contains 14 residues. Trimming removed 0 bases from V and 8 bases from J, with 13 bases in between. For the CDR3, the DNA is TGTGCCAGTAGTATAGAAGGCGACAGGTTGGGCTACACCTTC. Translating it yields CASSIEGDRLGYTF. The variable domain in full, with the rest retrieved from reference TRBV19 and TRBJ1-2, is DGGITQSPKYLFRKEGQNVTLSCEQNLNHDAMYWYRQDPGQGLRLIYYSQIVNDFQKGDIAEGYSVSREKKESFPLTVTSAQKNPTAFYLCASSIEGDRLGYTFGSGTRLTVV.

The sample holds one count of this clone. V and J are TRBV19 and TRBJ2-3, with TRBD1 as a possible D gene (6 bases). V dropped 8 bases and J dropped 4 bases, with 16 bases sitting between them. CDR1 and CDR2 from the germline V gene are LNHDA and SQIVND (reference sequence). The CDR3 is 14 amino acids. The CDR3 is CASGPLGAADTQYF. The CDR3 DNA follows: TGTGCCAGTGGCCCCCTGGGGGCCGCAGATACGCAGTATTTT.

The chain combines TRBV27 with TRBJ2-7; 8 bases line up with TRBD2. Germline trimming cut 3 bases from V and 2 bases from J; bases unmatched to any gene: 3. The CDR3 length is 14 residues. The germline CDR1 and CDR2 sequences are MNHEY and SMNVEV (reference sequence). The CDR3 nucleotides are TGTGCCAGCAGTTTTTTCGGGGGGGCCTACGAGCAGTACTTC. It is translated as CASSFFGGAYEQYF.